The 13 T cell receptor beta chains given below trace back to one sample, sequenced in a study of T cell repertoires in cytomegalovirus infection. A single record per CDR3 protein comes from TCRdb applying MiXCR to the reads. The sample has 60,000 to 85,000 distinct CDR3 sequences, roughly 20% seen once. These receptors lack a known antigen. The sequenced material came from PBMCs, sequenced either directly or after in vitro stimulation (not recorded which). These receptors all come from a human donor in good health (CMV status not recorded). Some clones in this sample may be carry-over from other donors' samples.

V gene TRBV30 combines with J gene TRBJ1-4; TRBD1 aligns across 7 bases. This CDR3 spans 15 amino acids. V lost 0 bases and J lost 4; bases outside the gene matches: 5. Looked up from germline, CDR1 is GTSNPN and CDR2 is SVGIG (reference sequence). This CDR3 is CAWSVSGQLNEKLFF. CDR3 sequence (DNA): TGTGCCTGGAGTGTATCGGGACAGCTTAATGAAAAACTGTTTTTT.

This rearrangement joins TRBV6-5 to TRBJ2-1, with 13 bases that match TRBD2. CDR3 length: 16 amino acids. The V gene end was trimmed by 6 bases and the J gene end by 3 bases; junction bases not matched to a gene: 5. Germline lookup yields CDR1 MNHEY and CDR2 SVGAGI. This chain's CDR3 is CASSTGTSGIYNEQFF. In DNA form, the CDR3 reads TGTGCCAGCAGCACCGGGACTAGCGGGATCTACAATGAGCAGTTCTTC.

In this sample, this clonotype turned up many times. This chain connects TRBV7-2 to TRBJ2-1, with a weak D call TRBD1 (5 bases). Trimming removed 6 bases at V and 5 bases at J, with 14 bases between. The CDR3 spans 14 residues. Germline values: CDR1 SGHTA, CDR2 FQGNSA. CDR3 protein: CASSWGVGDNEQFF. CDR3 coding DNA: TGTGCCAGCAGTTGGGGCGTAGGTGACAATGAGCAGTTCTTC.

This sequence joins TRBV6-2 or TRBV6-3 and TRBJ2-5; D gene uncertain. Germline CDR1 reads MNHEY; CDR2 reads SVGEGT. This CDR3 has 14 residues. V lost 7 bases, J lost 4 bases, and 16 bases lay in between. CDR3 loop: CASKGSGSLETQYF. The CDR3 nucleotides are TGTGCCAGCAAAGGGTCTGGTAGTCTAGAGACCCAGTACTTC.

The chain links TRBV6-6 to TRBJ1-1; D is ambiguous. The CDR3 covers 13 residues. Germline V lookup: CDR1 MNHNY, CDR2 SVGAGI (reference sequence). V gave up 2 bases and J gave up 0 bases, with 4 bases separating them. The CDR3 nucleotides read TGTGCCAGCAGTTACGGTATGAACACTGAAGCTTTCTTT. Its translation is CASSYGMNTEAFF.

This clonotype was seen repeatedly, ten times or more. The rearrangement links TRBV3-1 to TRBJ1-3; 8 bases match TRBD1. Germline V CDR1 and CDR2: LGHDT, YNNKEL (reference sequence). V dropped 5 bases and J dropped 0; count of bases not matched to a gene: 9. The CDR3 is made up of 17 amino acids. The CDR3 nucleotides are TGTGCCAGCAGCTCTCCGACAGGGGTAAGCTCTGGAAACACCATATATTTT. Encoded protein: CASSSPTGVSSGNTIYF.

The CDR3 DNA reads as TGTGCCAGCAGCTTAGCGCTAGCGACGACCTACGAGCAGTACTTC. It translates to CASSLALATTYEQYF. The genes are TRBV7-2 and TRBJ2-7; D is possibly TRBD2 (6 bases). From germline, CDR1 is SGHTA and CDR2 FQGNSA. The CDR3 runs 15 residues. Between the trimmed V and J ends, which lost 0 bases and 2 bases, there was a span of 11 bases.

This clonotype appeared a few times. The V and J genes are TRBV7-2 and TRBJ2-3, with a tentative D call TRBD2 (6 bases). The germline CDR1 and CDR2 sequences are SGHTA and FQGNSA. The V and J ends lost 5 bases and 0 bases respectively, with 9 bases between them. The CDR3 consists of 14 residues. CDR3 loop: CASSQTSSTDTQYF. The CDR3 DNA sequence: TGTGCCAGCAGCCAAACTAGCAGCACAGATACGCAGTATTTT.

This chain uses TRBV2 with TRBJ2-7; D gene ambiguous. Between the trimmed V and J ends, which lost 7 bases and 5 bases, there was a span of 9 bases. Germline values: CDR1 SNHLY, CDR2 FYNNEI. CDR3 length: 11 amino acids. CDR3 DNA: TGTGCCAGCACCGTTAATAACGAGCAGTACGTC. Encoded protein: CASTVNNEQYV.

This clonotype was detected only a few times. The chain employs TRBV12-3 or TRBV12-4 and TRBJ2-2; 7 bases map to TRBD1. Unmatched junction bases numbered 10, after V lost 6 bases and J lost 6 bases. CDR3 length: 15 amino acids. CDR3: CASSQRGLEAGELFF. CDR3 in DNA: TGTGCCAGCAGCCAGAGGGGGCTAGAGGCCGGGGAGCTGTTTTTT.

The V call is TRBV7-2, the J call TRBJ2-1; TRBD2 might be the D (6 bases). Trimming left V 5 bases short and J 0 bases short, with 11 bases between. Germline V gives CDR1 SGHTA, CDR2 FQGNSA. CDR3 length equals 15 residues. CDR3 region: CASSPDYSSYNEQFF. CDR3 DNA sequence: TGTGCCAGCAGCCCGGACTACAGCTCCTACAATGAGCAGTTCTTC. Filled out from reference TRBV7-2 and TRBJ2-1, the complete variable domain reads GAGVSQSPSNKVTEKGKDVELRCDPISGHTALYWYRQSLGQGLEFLIYFQGNSAPDKSGLPSDRFSAERTGGSVSTLTIQRTQQEDSAVYLCASSPDYSSYNEQFFGPGTRLTVL.

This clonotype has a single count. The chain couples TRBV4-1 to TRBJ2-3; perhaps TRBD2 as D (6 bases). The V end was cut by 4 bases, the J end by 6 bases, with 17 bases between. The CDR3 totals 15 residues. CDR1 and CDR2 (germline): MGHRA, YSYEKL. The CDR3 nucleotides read TGCGCCAGCAGCCGGCAAGGAGGGATAGGGGATACGCAGTATTTT. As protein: CASSRQGGIGDTQYF.

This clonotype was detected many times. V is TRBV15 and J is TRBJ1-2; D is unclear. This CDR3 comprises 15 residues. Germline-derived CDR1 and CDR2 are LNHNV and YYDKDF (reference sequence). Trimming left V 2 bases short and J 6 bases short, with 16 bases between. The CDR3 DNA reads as TGTGCCACCAGCAGACGTTCTCCCTATGGCAATGGCTACACCTTC. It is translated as CATSRRSPYGNGYTF.